The 23 T cell receptor beta chains below all came from one sample that was sequenced in a study of beta chain features in type 1 diabetes. Expressed TCRB transcripts were sequenced, since all the RNA that had been isolated was reverse transcribed. TCRdb's table, derived via immunoSEQ multiplex PCR, lists solely in-frame clones and lacks some. Found here are roughly 450,000 clones, 11% of them singletons; the top ten hold less than 0.06%. Sequencing used naive CD4+ T cells from blood. These receptors were taken from a young woman in good health.

V is TRBV7-2 and J is TRBJ1-5; the D gene is possibly TRBD1 (5 bases). The V gene's germline CDR1 is SGHTA and CDR2 FQGNSA. V lost 5 bases, J lost 9 bases, and 20 bases lay in between. The CDR3 length is 15 residues. Here the CDR3 reads CASSPNVGPPWPQHF. The CDR3 nucleotides are TGTGCCAGCAGCCCGAACGTGGGGCCCCCCTGGCCCCAGCATTTT. Looking up the rest from reference TRBV7-2 and TRBJ1-5 gives the full variable domain: GAGVSQSPSNKVTEKGKDVELRCDPISGHTALYWYRQSLGQGLEFLIYFQGNSAPDKSGLPSDRFSAERTGGSVSTLTIQRTQQEDSAVYLCASSPNVGPPWPQHFGDGTRLSIL.

The chain recombines TRBV7-9 with TRBJ2-5; TRBD1 or TRBD2 may be the D gene (6 bases each). CDR3 length: 16 residues. V dropped 3 bases and J dropped 9 bases, with 23 bases sitting between them. Looked up from germline, CDR1 is SEHNR and CDR2 is FQNEAQ (reference sequence). The CDR3: CASSFRETGPALAQYF. CDR3 nucleotide sequence: TGTGCCAGCAGCTTTCGGGAGACAGGACCCGCGTTGGCCCAGTACTTC. Supplemented by reference TRBV7-9 and TRBJ2-5, the full variable domain reads DTGVSQNPRHKITKRGQNVTFRCDPISEHNRLYWYRQTLGQGPEFLTYFQNEAQLEKSRLLSDRFSAERPKGSFSTLEIQRTEQGDSAMYLCASSFRETGPALAQYFGPGTRLLVL.

The chain couples TRBV28 to TRBJ2-1; TRBD2 might be the D (5 bases). This CDR3 is built from 12 residues. CDR1 is MDHEN, CDR2 SYDVKM, per germline. Trimming cost V 6 bases and J 8 bases, with 11 bases left between them. The CDR3 protein is CASSPNGDEQFF. CDR3 nucleotides: TGTGCCAGCAGCCCGAACGGGGATGAGCAGTTCTTC.

The J gene is TRBJ2-4, the V gene TRBV6-6; D gene unclear. V lost 6 bases and J 0 bases, leaving 15 bases between the germline ends. The CDR3 loop spans 16 amino acids. From germline, CDR1 is MNHNY and CDR2 SVGAGI (reference sequence). Here the CDR3 reads CASSSTQGLAKNIQYF. The CDR3 DNA is TGTGCCAGCAGCAGCACTCAAGGGTTAGCCAAAAACATTCAGTACTTC.

This clone has only a few counts. The V call is TRBV6-6, the J call TRBJ2-1; D ambiguous. CDR1 is MNHNY, CDR2 SVGAGI, per germline (reference sequence). Trimming removed 0 bases at V and 8 bases at J, with 8 bases between. This CDR3 is built from 13 residues. The CDR3 is CASSYSMRHEQFF. As DNA, the CDR3 is TGTGCCAGCAGTTACTCGATGCGGCATGAGCAGTTCTTC.

This chain links TRBV7-9 with TRBJ1-6; maybe TRBD1 (5 bases). There are 16 residues in the CDR3. The V end was cut by 4 bases, the J end by 0 bases, with 10 bases between. Germline lookup yields CDR1 SEHNR and CDR2 FQNEAQ (reference sequence). In DNA form, the CDR3 reads TGTGCCAGCAGCTCGGGACTGAGCTCCTATAATTCACCCCTCCACTTT. It codes for CASSSGLSSYNSPLHF.

This clone was seen more than once but under ten times. The CDR3 reads CASGPSGRSYNEQFF. In nucleotides, the CDR3 is TGTGCTAGTGGGCCGAGCGGTCGCTCCTACAATGAGCAGTTCTTC. The chain carries TRBV12-5 and TRBJ2-1, with a tentative D call TRBD2 (5 bases). Per the germline V gene, CDR1 is LGHNT and CDR2 is FRNRAP. V shed 6 bases and J shed 0 bases, with 12 bases lying between them. The CDR3 is 15 amino acids.

CDR3 nucleotide sequence: TGTGCCAGCATCAAGGACACAATCTATGGCTACACCTTC. It encodes CASIKDTIYGYTF. J is TRBJ1-2 and V is TRBV2, with D perhaps TRBD1 (5 bases). V was clipped by 7 bases and J by 4 bases, with 13 bases between them. The CDR3 consists of 13 residues. CDR1 is SNHLY and CDR2 is FYNNEI in the germline V gene.

In this sample, this clone turned up a few times. The J gene is TRBJ2-7, the V gene TRBV7-2; 9 bases agree with TRBD2. Germline CDR1 reads SGHTA; CDR2 reads FQGNSA. Germline trimming cut 4 bases from V and 3 bases from J; bases unmatched to any gene: 10. The CDR3 is 16 residues long. CDR3 bases: TGTGCCAGCAGCTGGACGTTAGCGGGAGTCGGCTACGAGCAGTACTTC. It encodes CASSWTLAGVGYEQYF.

This clone was recorded a few times. CDR3 bases: TGCAGCGTTGGGGAGGGGAGCACAGATACGCAGTATTTT. Protein product: CSVGEGSTDTQYF. The rearrangement links TRBV29-1 to TRBJ2-3; 7 nucleotides align to TRBD2. Losses at the gene ends were 4 bases for V and 0 bases for J; bases not matched to a gene: 1. The CDR3 covers 13 residues. Looked up from germline, CDR1 is SQVTM and CDR2 is ANQGSEA.

This clone was seen a handful of times. The chain joins TRBV15 to TRBJ2-5; unclear D gene. Per germline, CDR1 LNHNV and CDR2 YYDKDF (reference sequence). Deletions cut 4 bases from V and 4 bases from J, with 10 bases between. The CDR3 has 13 amino acids. CDR3 nucleotides: TGTGCCACCAGCACACGAATCGGAGAGACCCAGTACTTC. Translated: CATSTRIGETQYF.

This clone appeared a few times. V is TRBV2 and J is TRBJ2-5, with D unresolved. The germline V gene encodes CDR1 SNHLY and CDR2 FYNNEI. V lost 9 bases, J lost 1 base, and 6 bases lay in between. CDR3 size: 11 residues. The CDR3 spells CARAPQETQYF. The CDR3 DNA reads as TGTGCCAGGGCCCCCCAAGAGACCCAGTACTTC.

The sample holds a few counts of this clone. The gene calls are TRBV28 and TRBJ2-7; D might be TRBD1 (7 bases). V lost 8 bases to trimming and J lost 5 bases, with 16 bases between them. CDR1 is MDHEN and CDR2 is SYDVKM in the germline V gene. The CDR3 length is 13 residues. The CDR3 region has the DNA TGTGCCAGCCTAGGGAGGACAGGCAACGAGCAGTACGTC. This encodes CASLGRTGNEQYV.

This clone showed up just a few times. The chain combines TRBV5-1 with TRBJ2-7, with D tentatively TRBD1 (6 bases). The CDR3 is made up of 13 amino acids. V shed 2 bases and J shed 5 bases, with 11 bases lying between them. Germline V lookup: CDR1 SGHRS, CDR2 YFSETQ. CDR3 protein: CASSFQGRNEQYF. In DNA, the CDR3 is TGCGCCAGCAGCTTTCAGGGGCGGAACGAGCAGTACTTC.

This clone has more than one count but fewer than ten. V and J are TRBV7-2 and TRBJ2-7; TRBD1 matches at 9 bases. The CDR3 has 15 amino acids. J was trimmed by 9 bases and V by 2 bases; bases with no gene match: 11. Germline CDR1 and CDR2: SGHTA and FQGNSA. The CDR3 protein is CASSLSGTGRSLQYV. The CDR3 DNA reads TGTGCCAGCAGCTTATCTGGGACAGGGCGGTCCTTGCAGTACGTC.

The sample holds a few counts of this clone. The chain has TRBV14 and TRBJ2-1, with D possibly matching TRBD1 (6 bases). V was pared by 0 bases and J by 7 bases, with 16 bases between. CDR3 size: 16 residues. Germline CDR1 is SGHDN and CDR2 is FVKESK. DNA for the CDR3: TGTGCCAGCAGCCAAGATGGGCAGGGGCAAAGGAATGAGCAGTTCTTC. Residues: CASSQDGQGQRNEQFF.

This clone was counted many times. The chain is built from TRBV19 and TRBJ2-1; unclear D gene. Per the germline V gene, CDR1 is LNHDA and CDR2 is SQIVND (reference sequence). This CDR3 has 19 amino acids. V lost 4 bases and J 0 bases, leaving 22 bases between the germline ends. CDR3: CASSTPIAPGELSYNEQFF. CDR3 sequence (DNA): TGTGCCAGTAGTACCCCAATAGCTCCTGGCGAGCTCTCCTACAATGAGCAGTTCTTC.

The rearrangement joins TRBV4-3 to TRBJ2-3, with D maybe TRBD2 (5 bases). V was trimmed by 1 base and J by 4 bases, leaving 15 bases between them. In germline, CDR1 is LGHNA, CDR2 YSLEER. CDR3 size: 16 residues. DNA for the CDR3: TGCGCCAGCAGCCAAGCGAACATGGCGGGCGCAGATACGCAGTATTTT. Amino acid sequence: CASSQANMAGADTQYF.

This clone was detected a few times. The chain links TRBV29-1 to TRBJ1-6, with D perhaps matching TRBD1 (6 bases). The V end was cut by 5 bases, the J end by 0 bases, with 11 bases between. Germline V gene data show CDR1 as SQVTM and CDR2 as ANQGSEA. The CDR3 runs 15 residues. The CDR3 sequence: CSVYRVPSYNSPLHF. DNA for the CDR3: TGCAGCGTTTACAGGGTTCCCTCCTATAATTCACCCCTCCACTTT.

This clone has only a few counts. The chain links TRBV4-3 to TRBJ1-2; D not certain. With 1 base removed from V and 2 bases from J, the gap between germline ends came to 11 bases. Germline V CDR1 and CDR2: LGHNA, YSLEER. CDR3 length: 15 residues. This chain's CDR3 is CASSQGSTSNYGYTF. In nucleotides, the CDR3 is TGCGCCAGCAGCCAAGGCTCGACATCCAACTATGGCTACACCTTC.

This clone was seen a few times. This rearrangement joins TRBV28 to TRBJ2-6; 8 bases line up with TRBD1. Trimming cost V 8 bases and J 0 bases; bases outside gene matches: 6. Germline values: CDR1 MDHEN, CDR2 SYDVKM. This CDR3 region has 16 residues. The chain's CDR3 is CASGTGGFSGANVLTF. The CDR3 bases are TGTGCCAGCGGCACAGGGGGTTTCTCTGGGGCCAACGTCCTGACTTTC.

This clone has just a few counts. V gene TRBV30 combines with J gene TRBJ2-3, with D unresolved. Trimming cost V 4 bases and J 6 bases, with 14 bases left between them. The V gene's germline CDR1 is GTSNPN and CDR2 SVGIG (reference sequence). CDR3 size: 13 residues. The CDR3 DNA is TGTGCCTGGACTAGGACCAAACCGGATACGCAGTATTTT. The encoded protein is CAWTRTKPDTQYF.

The chain is built from TRBV7-2 and TRBJ2-3, with no clear D. The V end was cut by 8 bases, the J end by 4 bases, with 7 bases between. Germline CDR1 reads SGHTA; CDR2 reads FQGNSA. This CDR3 contains 11 residues. The CDR3 loop reads CASGEADTQYF. In DNA form, the CDR3 reads TGTGCCAGCGGCGAGGCAGATACGCAGTATTTT.